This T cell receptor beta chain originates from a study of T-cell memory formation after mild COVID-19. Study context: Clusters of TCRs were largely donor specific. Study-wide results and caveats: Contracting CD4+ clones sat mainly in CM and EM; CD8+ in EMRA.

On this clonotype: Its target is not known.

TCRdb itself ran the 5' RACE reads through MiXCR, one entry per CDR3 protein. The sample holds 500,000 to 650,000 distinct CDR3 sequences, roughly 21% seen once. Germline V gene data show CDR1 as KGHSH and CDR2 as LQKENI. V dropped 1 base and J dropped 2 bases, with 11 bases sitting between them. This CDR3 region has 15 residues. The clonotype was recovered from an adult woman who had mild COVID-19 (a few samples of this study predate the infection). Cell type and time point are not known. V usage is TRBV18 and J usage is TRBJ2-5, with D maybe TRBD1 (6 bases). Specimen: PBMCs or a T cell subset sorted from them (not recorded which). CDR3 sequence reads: CASSPRAGVQETQYF. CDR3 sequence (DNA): TGTGCCAGCTCACCACGGGCAGGGGTGCAAGAGACCCAGTACTTC.